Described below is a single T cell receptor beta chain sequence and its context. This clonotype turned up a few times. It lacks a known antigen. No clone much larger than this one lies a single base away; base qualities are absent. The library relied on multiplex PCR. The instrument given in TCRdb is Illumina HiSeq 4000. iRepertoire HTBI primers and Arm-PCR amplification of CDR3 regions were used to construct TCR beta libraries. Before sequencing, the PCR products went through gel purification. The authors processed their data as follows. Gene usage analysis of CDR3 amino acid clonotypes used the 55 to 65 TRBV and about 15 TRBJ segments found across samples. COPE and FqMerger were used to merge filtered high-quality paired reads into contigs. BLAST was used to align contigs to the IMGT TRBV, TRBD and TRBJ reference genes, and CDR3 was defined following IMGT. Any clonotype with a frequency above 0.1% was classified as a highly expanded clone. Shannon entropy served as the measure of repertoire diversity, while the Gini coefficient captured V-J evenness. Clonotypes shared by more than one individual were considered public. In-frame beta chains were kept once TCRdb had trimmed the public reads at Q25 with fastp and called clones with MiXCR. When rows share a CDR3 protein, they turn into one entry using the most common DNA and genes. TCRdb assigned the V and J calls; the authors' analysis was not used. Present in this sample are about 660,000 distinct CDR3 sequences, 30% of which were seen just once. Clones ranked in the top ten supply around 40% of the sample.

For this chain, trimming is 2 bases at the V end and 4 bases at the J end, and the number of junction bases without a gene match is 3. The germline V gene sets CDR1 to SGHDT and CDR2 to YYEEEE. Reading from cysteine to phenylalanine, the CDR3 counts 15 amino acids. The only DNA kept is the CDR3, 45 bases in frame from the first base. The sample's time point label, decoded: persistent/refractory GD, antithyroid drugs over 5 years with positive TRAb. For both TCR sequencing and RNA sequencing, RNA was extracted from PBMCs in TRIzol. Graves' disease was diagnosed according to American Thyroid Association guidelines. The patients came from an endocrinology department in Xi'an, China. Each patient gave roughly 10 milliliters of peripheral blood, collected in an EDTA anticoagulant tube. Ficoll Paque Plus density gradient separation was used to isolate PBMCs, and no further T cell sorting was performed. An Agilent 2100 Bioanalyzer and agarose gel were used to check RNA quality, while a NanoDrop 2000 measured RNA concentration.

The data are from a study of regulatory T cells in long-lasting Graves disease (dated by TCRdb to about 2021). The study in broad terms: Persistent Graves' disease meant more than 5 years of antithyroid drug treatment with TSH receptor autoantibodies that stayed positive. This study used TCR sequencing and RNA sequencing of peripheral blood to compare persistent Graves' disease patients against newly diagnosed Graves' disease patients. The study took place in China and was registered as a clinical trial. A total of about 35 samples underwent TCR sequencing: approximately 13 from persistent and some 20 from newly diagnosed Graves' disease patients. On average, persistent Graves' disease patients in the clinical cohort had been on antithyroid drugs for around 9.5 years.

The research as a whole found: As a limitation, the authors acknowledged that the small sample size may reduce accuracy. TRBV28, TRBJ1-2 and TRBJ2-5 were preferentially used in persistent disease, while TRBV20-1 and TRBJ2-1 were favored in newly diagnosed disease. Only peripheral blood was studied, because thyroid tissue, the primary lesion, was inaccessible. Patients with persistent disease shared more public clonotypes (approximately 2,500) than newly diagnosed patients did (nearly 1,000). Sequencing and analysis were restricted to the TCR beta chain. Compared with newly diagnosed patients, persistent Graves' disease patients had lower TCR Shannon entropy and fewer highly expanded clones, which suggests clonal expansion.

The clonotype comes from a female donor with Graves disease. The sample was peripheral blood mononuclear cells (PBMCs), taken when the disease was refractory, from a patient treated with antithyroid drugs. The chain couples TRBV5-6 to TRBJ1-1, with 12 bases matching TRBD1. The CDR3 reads CASSFRDRGLTEAFF. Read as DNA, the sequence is TGTGCCAGCAGCTTCCGGGACAGGGGGCTCACTGAAGCTTTCTTT.